Listed below are T cell receptor beta chains from one sample, sequenced in a study of blood T cell repertoires in COVID-19. Repertoires were generated with immunoSEQ multiplex PCR, while TCRdb's copy carries only in-frame clones and drops some. The sample contains over 150,000 clones, around 82% of which appear only once. The sequenced sample was peripheral blood. The origin of the receptors is a man in his 70s with active or convalescent COVID-19. Each CDR3 is given with its conserved first and last residue. D genes are given only for firm matches. A clone size is listed for some rows: how often the clone was seen (once, few, many), or a class if it is expanded.

>.|TRBV18|TRBJ2-5|.
CASSPSLTSLETQYF
TGTGCCAGCTCACCATCACTGACTAGTTTGGAGACCCAGTACTTC
>.|TRBV7-9|TRBJ1-5|.
CASSLTDGGSKHF
TGTGCCAGCAGCTTGACAGACGGAGGGTCTAAGCATTTT
>.|TRBV20-1|TRBJ2-7|.
CSAVRPYEQYF
TGCAGCGCGGTGAGACCTTACGAGCAGTACTTC
>.|TRBV6-5|TRBJ2-7|.
CASTQAAYEQYF
TGTGCCAGCACACAGGCTGCCTACGAGCAGTACTTC
>.|TRBV5-1|TRBJ2-5|.
CASSHGGAGQETQYF
TGCGCCAGCAGCCATGGGGGGGCAGGGCAAGAGACCCAGTACTTC
>.|TRBV11-2|TRBJ2-1|few
CASSWVANYNEQFF
TGTGCCAGCAGCTGGGTAGCGAACTACAATGAGCAGTTCTTC
>.|TRBV19|TRBJ1-1|.
CASSPLEAGRSEAFF
TGTGCCAGTAGCCCTTTGGAGGCCGGGAGGAGTGAAGCTTTCTTT
>.|TRBV24-1|TRBJ2-1|.
CATSDTTSYNEQFF
TGTGCCACCAGTGATACTACCTCCTACAATGAGCAGTTCTTC
>.|TRBV5-1|TRBJ2-7|once
CASTATPSSYEQYF
TGCGCCAGCACCGCGACTCCGAGCTCCTACGAGCAGTACTTC
>.|TRBV24-1|TRBJ2-5|.
CATSDLSGTQYF
TGTGCCACCAGTGATCTCTCGGGGACCCAGTACTTC
>.|TRBV7-9|TRBJ2-1|.
CASSAFGASSYNEQFF
TGTGCCAGCAGCGCCTTTGGGGCAAGCTCCTACAATGAGCAGTTCTTC
>TRBD2|TRBV18|TRBJ2-3|.
CASSRRGLAGITDTQYF
TGTGCCAGCTCAAGAAGGGGACTAGCGGGGATCACAGATACGCAGTATTTT
>.|TRBV11-3|TRBJ1-2|.
CASSFGGSLGNYGYTF
TGTGCCAGCAGCTTTGGGGGGTCGCTGGGTAACTATGGCTACACCTTC
>.|TRBV6-1|TRBJ2-1|.
CASSEAPGSLHEQFF
TGTGCCAGCAGTGAAGCCCCGGGTAGCTTGCATGAGCAGTTCTTC
>TRBD1|TRBV5-6|TRBJ2-7|once
CASSFDRVSYEQYF
TGTGCCAGCAGCTTCGACAGGGTATCCTACGAGCAGTACTTC
>.|TRBV3-1/TRBV3-2|TRBJ1-1|.
CASSQGHQNTEAFF
TGTGCCAGCAGCCAGGGCCATCAGAACACTGAAGCTTTCTTT
>.|TRBV5-5|TRBJ2-3|.
CASSLEWGSDTQYF
TGTGCCAGCAGCTTGGAATGGGGCTCAGATACGCAGTATTTT
>.|TRBV7-2|TRBJ1-2|.
CASSFSGNEDYGYTF
TGTGCCAGCAGCTTTTCAGGGAACGAGGACTATGGCTACACCTTC
>.|TRBV28|TRBJ2-3|once
CASSPAAGAADTQYF
TGTGCCAGCAGCCCGGCAGCAGGGGCCGCAGATACGCAGTATTTT
>.|TRBV2|TRBJ1-1|once
CASNVREEAFF
TGTGCCAGCAATGTTCGGGAAGAAGCTTTCTTT
>.|TRBV18|TRBJ2-7|.
CASSPRQGSAYEQYF
TGTGCCAGCTCACCGAGGCAGGGCTCAGCATACGAGCAGTACTTC
>.|TRBV4-3|TRBJ2-1|many
CASSPNGNPSYNEQFF
TGCGCCAGCAGCCCCAACGGGAACCCCTCCTACAATGAGCAGTTCTTC
>.|TRBV11-1|TRBJ2-7|.
CASSLVPQGPEQYF
TGTGCCAGCAGCTTAGTCCCGCAGGGCCCGGAGCAGTACTTC
>.|TRBV28|TRBJ2-2|.
CASSTPRGATGELFF
TGTGCCAGCAGCACCCCCCGCGGAGCCACCGGGGAGCTGTTTTTT
>TRBD1|TRBV10-2|TRBJ1-5|once
CASTRQGAQPQHF
TGCGCCAGCACCCGCCAGGGGGCTCAGCCCCAGCATTTT
>.|TRBV6-2/TRBV6-3|TRBJ1-1|few
CASSSDRQNTEAFF
TGTGCCAGCAGTTCCGACAGGCAGAACACTGAAGCTTTCTTT
>TRBD2|TRBV15|TRBJ2-7|.
CATSSEVAGAFSYEQYF
TGTGCCACCAGCAGTGAAGTAGCGGGGGCCTTCTCCTACGAGCAGTACTTC